Shown below are 9 T cell receptor beta chains from a single sample sequenced in a study of T cell responses to AZD1222 COVID-19 vaccine. Produced via immunoSEQ multiplex PCR; TCRdb's table is partial and in-frame only. The sample yields around 150,000 clones, roughly 92% seen once. The sequencing here drew on peripheral blood, taken on day 0 of AZD1222 vaccination. The source is an adult in good health.

V gene TRBV2 combines with J gene TRBJ1-6; D is possibly TRBD1 (5 bases). The CDR3 runs to 13 residues. The V end was cut by 6 bases, the J end by 9 bases, with 12 bases between. In germline, CDR1 is SNHLY, CDR2 FYNNEI. The CDR3 spells CASSEGRSSPLHF. The CDR3 region has the DNA TGTGCCAGCAGCGAGGGGCGAAGTTCACCCCTCCACTTT.

This clone was observed a few times. The rearrangement links TRBV6-6 to TRBJ2-3, with TRBD2 matching 8 bases. Germline values: CDR1 MNHNY, CDR2 SVGAGI (reference sequence). This CDR3 has 16 residues. J gave up 4 bases and V 2 bases, and 8 bases lay outside the gene matches. CDR3 sequence reads: CASSYAAGGPPDTQYF. CDR3 in DNA: TGTGCCAGCAGTTACGCGGCGGGAGGACCCCCAGATACGCAGTATTTT.

In this sample, this clone turned up once. The chain is built from TRBV10-3 and TRBJ2-1, with D perhaps TRBD1 or TRBD2 (6 bases each). The ends were cut back, 2 bases at V and 9 bases at J, with 20 bases in the middle. CDR1 is ENHRY and CDR2 is SYGVKD in the germline V gene. The CDR3 runs to 16 residues. CDR3: CAISELPRGAPVEQFF. The DNA for the CDR3 is TGTGCCATCAGTGAGCTCCCGAGGGGGGCACCGGTTGAGCAGTTCTTC.

The chain is built from TRBV18 and TRBJ2-3; 15 bases match TRBD2. Trimming removed 2 bases from V and 4 bases from J; junction bases left unmatched: 7. Germline V CDR1 and CDR2: KGHSH, LQKENI. This CDR3 is built from 18 residues. CDR3 sequence (DNA): TGTGCCAGCTCACCAGGAAGGACTAGCGGGAGGGCCTCAGATACGCAGTATTTT. It is translated as CASSPGRTSGRASDTQYF.

The chain couples TRBV19 to TRBJ1-5; TRBD1 aligns across 12 bases. The trim removed 9 bases at V and 4 bases at J, leaving 4 bases unmatched. Germline V gene data show CDR1 as LNHDA and CDR2 as SQIVND (reference sequence). The CDR3 covers 14 residues. This chain's CDR3 is CARGTGGFNQPQHF. Here the CDR3 DNA reads TGTGCCAGAGGGACAGGGGGCTTTAATCAGCCCCAGCATTTT.

The chain recombines TRBV28 with TRBJ1-4, with D possibly matching TRBD1 (5 bases). The germline CDR1 and CDR2 sequences are MDHEN and SYDVKM. Trimming took off 5 bases at V and 3 bases at J, with 16 bases between the two ends. The CDR3 consists of 16 residues. The CDR3 sequence is CASSATPRAANEKLFF. The CDR3 nucleotides read TGTGCCAGCAGTGCTACACCCAGGGCAGCTAATGAAAAACTGTTTTTT.

This sequence joins TRBV5-5 and TRBJ2-1, with unresolved D. Trimming took off 0 bases at V and 8 bases at J, with 12 bases between the two ends. Germline V lookup: CDR1 SGHKS, CDR2 YYEKEE (reference sequence). This CDR3 contains 14 residues. CDR3 in DNA: TGTGCCAGCAGCTTGGAGCCCCCGTGGTATGAGCAGTTCTTC. Residues: CASSLEPPWYEQFF.

The gene calls are TRBV3-1 (or the pseudogene TRBV3-2) and TRBJ2-7, with 11 nucleotides matching TRBD2. Losses at the gene ends were 2 bases for V and 7 bases for J; bases not matched to a gene: 4. The CDR3 extends over 14 amino acids. CDR1 LGHDT and CDR2 YNNKEL come from the germline V gene (reference sequence). CDR3 sequence (DNA): TGTGCCAGCAGCCAATTAGCGGGAGGGCGTGAGCAGTACTTC. It encodes CASSQLAGGREQYF.

This chain links TRBV11-2 with TRBJ1-1; 8 bases fit TRBD1. The CDR3 extends over 15 amino acids. Germline CDR1 reads SGHAT; CDR2 reads FQNNGV. The ends lost 4 bases at V and 5 bases at J; junction bases unmatched: 9. The chain's CDR3 is CASSSLPTGDTEAFF. In DNA form, the CDR3 reads TGTGCCAGCAGCTCCTTGCCGACAGGGGATACTGAAGCTTTCTTT.